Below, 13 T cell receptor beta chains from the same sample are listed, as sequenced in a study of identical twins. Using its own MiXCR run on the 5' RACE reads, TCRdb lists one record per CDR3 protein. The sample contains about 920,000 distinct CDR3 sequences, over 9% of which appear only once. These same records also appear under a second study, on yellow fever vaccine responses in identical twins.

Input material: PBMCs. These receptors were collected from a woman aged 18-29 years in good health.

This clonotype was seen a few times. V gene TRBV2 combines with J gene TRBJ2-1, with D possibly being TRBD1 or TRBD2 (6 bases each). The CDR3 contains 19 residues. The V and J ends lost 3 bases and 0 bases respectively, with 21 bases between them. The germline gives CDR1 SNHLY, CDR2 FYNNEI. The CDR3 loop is CASSEKADYTGSSYNEQFF. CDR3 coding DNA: TGTGCCAGCAGTGAGAAGGCGGACTACACAGGGAGCTCCTACAATGAGCAGTTCTTC.

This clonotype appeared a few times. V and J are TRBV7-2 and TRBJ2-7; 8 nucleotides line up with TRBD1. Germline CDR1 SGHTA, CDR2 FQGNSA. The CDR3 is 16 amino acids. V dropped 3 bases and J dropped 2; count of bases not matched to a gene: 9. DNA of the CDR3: TGTGCCAGCAGCTTTGACCAGGGGGCCCTTACCTACGAGCAGTACTTC. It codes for CASSFDQGALTYEQYF.

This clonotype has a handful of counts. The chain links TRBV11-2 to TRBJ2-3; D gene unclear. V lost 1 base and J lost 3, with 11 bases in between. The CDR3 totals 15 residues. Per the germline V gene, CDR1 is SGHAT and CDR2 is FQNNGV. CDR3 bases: TGTGCCAGCAGCTTAGTCCCGTTGAGTACAGATACGCAGTATTTT. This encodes CASSLVPLSTDTQYF. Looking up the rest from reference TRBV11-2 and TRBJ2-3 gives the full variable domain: EAGVAQSPRYKIIEKRQSVAFWCNPISGHATLYWYQQILGQGPKLLIQFQNNGVVDDSQLPKDRFSAERLKGVDSTLKIQPAKLEDSAVYLCASSLVPLSTDTQYFGPGTRLTVL.

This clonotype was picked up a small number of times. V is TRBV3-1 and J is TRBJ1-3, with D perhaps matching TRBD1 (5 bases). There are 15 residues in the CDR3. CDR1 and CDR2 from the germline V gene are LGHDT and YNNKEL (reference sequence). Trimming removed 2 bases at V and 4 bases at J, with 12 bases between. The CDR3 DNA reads TGTGCCAGCAGCCAAACAGGCAGCGGGGGAAACACCATATATTTT. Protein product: CASSQTGSGGNTIYF.

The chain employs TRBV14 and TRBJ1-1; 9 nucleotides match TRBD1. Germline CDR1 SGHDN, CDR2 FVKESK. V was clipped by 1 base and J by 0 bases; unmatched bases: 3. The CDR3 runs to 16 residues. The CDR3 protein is CASSQGTGVMNTEAFF. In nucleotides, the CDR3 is TGTGCCAGCAGCCAAGGGACAGGGGTTATGAACACTGAAGCTTTCTTT.

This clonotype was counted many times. The CDR3 DNA reads as TGTGCCAGCAACATCGGGGGGGGCGAGCAGCCCCAGCATTTT. Protein sequence: CASNIGGGEQPQHF. The chain couples TRBV12-3 or TRBV12-4 to TRBJ1-5; perhaps TRBD1 as D (6 bases). Trimming left V 7 bases short and J 7 bases short, with 17 bases between. The CDR3 is made up of 14 amino acids.

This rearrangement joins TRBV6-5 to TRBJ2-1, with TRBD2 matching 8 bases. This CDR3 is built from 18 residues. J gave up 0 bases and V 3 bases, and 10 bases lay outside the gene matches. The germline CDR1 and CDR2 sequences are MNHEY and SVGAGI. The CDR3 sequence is CASSYRAGEHSSYNEQFF. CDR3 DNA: TGTGCCAGCAGTTATCGAGCGGGGGAGCATAGCTCCTACAATGAGCAGTTCTTC.

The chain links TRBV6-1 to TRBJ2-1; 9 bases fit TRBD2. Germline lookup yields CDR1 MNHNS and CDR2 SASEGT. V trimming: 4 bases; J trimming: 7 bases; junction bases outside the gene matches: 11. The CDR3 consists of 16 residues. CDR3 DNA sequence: TGTGCCAGCAGTGGAATAGTAGCGGGAGCGGGAAATGAGCAGTTCTTC. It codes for CASSGIVAGAGNEQFF.

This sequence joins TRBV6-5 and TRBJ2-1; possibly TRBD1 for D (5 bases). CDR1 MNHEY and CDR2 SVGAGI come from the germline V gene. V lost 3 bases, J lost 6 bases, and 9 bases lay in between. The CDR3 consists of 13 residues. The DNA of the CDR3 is TGTGCCAGCAGTTATGGCAGGGTCAATGAGCAGTTCTTC. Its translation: CASSYGRVNEQFF.

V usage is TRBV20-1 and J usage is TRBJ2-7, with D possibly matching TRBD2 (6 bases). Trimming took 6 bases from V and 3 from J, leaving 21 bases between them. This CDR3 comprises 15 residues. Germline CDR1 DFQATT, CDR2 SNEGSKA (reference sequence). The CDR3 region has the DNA TGCAGTGCCACCGGGAGACTAAGGAAAGACTACGAGCAGTACGTC. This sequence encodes CSATGRLRKDYEQYV.

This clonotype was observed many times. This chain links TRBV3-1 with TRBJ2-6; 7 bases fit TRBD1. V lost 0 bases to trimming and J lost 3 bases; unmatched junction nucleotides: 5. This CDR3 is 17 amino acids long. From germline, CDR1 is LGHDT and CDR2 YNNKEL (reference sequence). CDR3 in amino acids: CASSQDEGALGANVLTF. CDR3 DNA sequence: TGTGCCAGCAGCCAAGATGAGGGGGCGCTTGGGGCCAACGTCCTGACTTTC.

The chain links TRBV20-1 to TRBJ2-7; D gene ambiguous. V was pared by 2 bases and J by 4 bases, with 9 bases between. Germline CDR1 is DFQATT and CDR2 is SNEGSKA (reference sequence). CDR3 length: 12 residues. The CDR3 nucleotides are TGCAGTGCTAGAAGAAGCTCATACGAGCAGTACGTC. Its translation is CSARRSSYEQYV.

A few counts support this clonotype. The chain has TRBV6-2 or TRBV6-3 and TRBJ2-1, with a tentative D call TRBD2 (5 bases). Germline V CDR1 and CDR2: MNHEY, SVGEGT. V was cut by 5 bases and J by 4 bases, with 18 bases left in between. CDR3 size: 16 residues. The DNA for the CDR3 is TGTGCCAGCAGTCAAATAACGGGGTCCAGGTACAATGAGCAGTTCTTC. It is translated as CASSQITGSRYNEQFF.